This passage covers 20 T cell receptor beta chains from one sample sequenced in a study of blood T cell repertoires in COVID-19. Sequencing used immunoSEQ multiplex PCR; TCRdb keeps in-frame clones, though not all of them. The sample has fewer than 250,000 clones, roughly 82% seen once; the top ten hold about 8%. What was sequenced was peripheral blood. Receptor source: a woman in her sixties or seventies with COVID-19, enrolled during active disease.

The chain has TRBV11-2 and TRBJ2-7; D not resolved. Germline V gives CDR1 SGHAT, CDR2 FQNNGV. V lost 2 bases, J lost 7 bases, and 9 bases lay in between. The CDR3 consists of 12 residues. CDR3 loop: CASSLHNGEQYF. The CDR3 DNA sequence: TGTGCCAGCAGCTTACACAACGGGGAGCAGTACTTC. Complete variable domain (other parts from reference TRBV11-2 and TRBJ2-7): EAGVAQSPRYKIIEKRQSVAFWCNPISGHATLYWYQQILGQGPKLLIQFQNNGVVDDSQLPKDRFSAERLKGVDSTLKIQPAKLEDSAVYLCASSLHNGEQYFGPGTRLTVT.

V gene TRBV19 combines with J gene TRBJ2-4, with TRBD1 as a possible D gene (6 bases). V lost 8 bases and J 1 base, leaving 27 bases between the germline ends. Germline V gene lookup returns CDR1 LNHDA and CDR2 SQIVND (reference sequence). The CDR3 covers 19 residues. The CDR3 region has the DNA TGTGCCAGTCGGGGATGGGGGCCGCGAACCCTGGGGGCCAAAAACATTCAGTACTTC. Protein product: CASRGWGPRTLGAKNIQYF.

This chain connects TRBV5-4 to TRBJ2-5, with unresolved D. CDR1 and CDR2 (germline): SGHNT, YYREEE (reference sequence). The CDR3 has 14 residues. V lost 4 bases and J lost 0, with 10 bases in between. The DNA of the CDR3 is TGTGCCAGCAGCCTACGTACCTACCAAGAGACCCAGTACTTC. This sequence encodes CASSLRTYQETQYF.

V and J are TRBV7-3 and TRBJ1-1, with D uncertain. The CDR3 consists of 13 residues. Germline values: CDR1 SGHTA, CDR2 FQGTGA. The ends were cut back, 5 bases at V and 3 bases at J, with 10 bases in the middle. CDR3 loop: CASSPTPYTEAFF. The CDR3 bases are TGTGCCAGCAGCCCCACTCCCTACACTGAAGCTTTCTTT.

V usage is TRBV7-2 and J usage is TRBJ1-5; TRBD1 might be the D (6 bases). V lost 3 bases and J lost 4, with 7 bases in between. This CDR3 contains 13 residues. Germline-derived CDR1 and CDR2 are SGHTA and FQGNSA. CDR3 nucleotide sequence: TGTGCCAGCAGCTTTCAGGGGAATCAGCCCCAGCATTTT. It specifies CASSFQGNQPQHF. Using reference TRBV7-2 and TRBJ1-5 for the parts outside the CDR3, the full variable domain is GAGVSQSPSNKVTEKGKDVELRCDPISGHTALYWYRQSLGQGLEFLIYFQGNSAPDKSGLPSDRFSAERTGGSVSTLTIQRTQQEDSAVYLCASSFQGNQPQHFGDGTRLSIL.

This chain connects TRBV21-1 to TRBJ1-4; TRBD1, the D gene given by the table, was not confirmed from the DNA. TRBV21-1 is marked as a pseudogene. The length of the CDR3 is 15 residues. The CDR3 nucleotides are TGTGCCAGCAGCTCACAGACAGTTAAGGTTGAAAAACTGTTTTTT. Protein: CASSSQTVKVEKLFF.

V is TRBV5-3 and J is TRBJ1-4, with D perhaps TRBD1 (5 bases). TRBV5-3 is an ORF, with its function uncertain. The CDR3 covers 18 residues. V was shortened by 2 bases and J by 0 bases, with 17 bases between the two germline ends. DNA for the CDR3: TGTGCCAGAAGCTTAAGTTCGGACATACCTGCAACTAATGAAAAACTGTTTTTT. Translated: CARSLSSDIPATNEKLFF.

This chain connects TRBV2 to TRBJ2-7, with 7 bases aligning to TRBD1. The trim removed 2 bases at V and 2 bases at J, leaving 3 bases unmatched. Germline lookup yields CDR1 SNHLY and CDR2 FYNNEI. The CDR3 spans 14 residues. CDR3: CASSELTGAYEQYF. DNA for the CDR3: TGTGCCAGCAGTGAATTAACAGGGGCCTACGAGCAGTACTTC.

The chain is built from TRBV4-1 and TRBJ1-1, with D perhaps TRBD1 (6 bases). CDR1 and CDR2 from the germline V gene are MGHRA and YSYEKL. There are 16 residues in the CDR3. V was cut by 4 bases and J by 1 base, with 16 bases left in between. CDR3 amino acids: CASSRDPPTGNTEAFF. The CDR3 DNA sequence: TGCGCCAGCAGCCGCGACCCCCCGACAGGGAACACTGAAGCTTTCTTT.

The rearrangement uses TRBV13 and TRBJ2-4; no firm D call. CDR1 and CDR2 (germline): PRHDT, FYEKMQ (reference sequence). The length of the CDR3 is 13 residues. Trimming pared 0 bases from V and 7 bases from J, leaving 7 bases between. CDR3 sequence reads: CASSLGTRNIQYF. CDR3 coding DNA: TGTGCCAGCAGCTTAGGGACAAGGAACATTCAGTACTTC.

This clone was recorded a few times. The rearrangement uses TRBV27 and TRBJ1-1, with 10 bases identical to TRBD1. Germline-derived CDR1 and CDR2 are MNHEY and SMNVEV (reference sequence). V trimming: 10 bases; J trimming: 3 bases; junction bases outside the gene matches: 8. CDR3 length equals 14 residues. The CDR3 sequence is CATRRDRGHTEAFF. The CDR3, as DNA: TGTGCCACACGGAGGGACAGGGGACACACTGAAGCTTTCTTT.

V gene TRBV18 combines with J gene TRBJ1-1; the D gene is possibly TRBD1 (5 bases). Germline V gene data show CDR1 as KGHSH and CDR2 as LQKENI. The CDR3 extends over 16 amino acids. V was trimmed by 2 bases and J by 4 bases, leaving 17 bases between them. The CDR3 DNA is TGTGCCAGCTCACCATTAGGGGCAGGAGATTTCACTGAAGCTTTCTTT. Its protein is CASSPLGAGDFTEAFF.

The CDR3 region is CASSPRLAESTGELFF. In DNA form, the CDR3 reads TGTGCCAGCAGCCCCCGACTAGCGGAGAGCACCGGGGAGCTGTTTTTT. The V and J genes are TRBV9 and TRBJ2-2, with 9 positions matching TRBD2. Germline trimming cut 4 bases from V and 4 bases from J; bases unmatched to any gene: 8. The CDR3 runs 16 residues. CDR1 SGDLS and CDR2 YYNGEE come from the germline V gene. Full variable domain (rest looked up from reference TRBV9 and TRBJ2-2): DSGVTQTPKHLITATGQRVTLRCSPRSGDLSVYWYQQSLDQGLQFLIQYYNGEERAKGNILERFSAQQFPDLHSELNLSSLELGDSALYFCASSPRLAESTGELFFGEGSRLTVL.

This clone came up once. V and J are TRBV27 and TRBJ1-6; D may be TRBD1 (5 bases). The V gene's germline CDR1 is MNHEY and CDR2 SMNVEV (reference sequence). The V gene lost 4 bases and the J gene lost 0 bases, with 19 bases spanning the gap. The CDR3 loop spans 19 amino acids. The CDR3 sequence: CASSSADTTPFSYNSPLHF. DNA for the CDR3: TGTGCCAGCAGTTCCGCGGACACAACCCCCTTCTCCTATAATTCACCCCTCCACTTT.

The rearrangement links TRBV29-1 to TRBJ2-7, with D unclear. The germline gives CDR1 SQVTM, CDR2 ANQGSEA. V lost 6 bases, J lost 3 bases, and 15 bases lay in between. The CDR3 is 13 amino acids. The CDR3 coding sequence is TGCAGCGTAACGGTGATATACGGCTACGAGCAGTACTTC. The encoded protein is CSVTVIYGYEQYF.

The V and J genes are TRBV29-1 and TRBJ2-5; D is possibly TRBD2 (6 bases). Trimming cost V 0 bases and J 5 bases, with 13 bases left between them. Per the germline V gene, CDR1 is SQVTM and CDR2 is ANQGSEA. The CDR3 length is 14 residues. CDR3 region: CSVEDSRGGETQYF. The CDR3 DNA reads as TGCAGCGTTGAAGATTCGCGGGGCGGGGAGACCCAGTACTTC.

The chain couples TRBV30 to TRBJ2-5, with 8 bases lining up with TRBD1. The CDR3 runs to 13 residues. V was pared by 5 bases and J by 5 bases, with 7 bases of the junction left unmatched. The V gene's germline CDR1 is GTSNPN and CDR2 SVGIG (reference sequence). The CDR3 DNA reads as TGTGCCTGGGAAAGGGACAGGCCTGAGACCCAGTACTTC. It yields the protein CAWERDRPETQYF.

The table lists this clone with many counts. The chain uses TRBV9 and TRBJ1-3; 9 bases line up with TRBD1. The V segment lost 3 bases and the J segment 7 bases; nucleotides outside the gene matches: 8. The germline gives CDR1 SGDLS, CDR2 YYNGEE. The CDR3 is 15 amino acids. Written as DNA, the CDR3 is TGTGCCAGCAGCGGGGGGACAGGGCGGGAGAACACCATATATTTT. Its translation is CASSGGTGRENTIYF.

J is TRBJ1-5 and V is TRBV27; the D gene is possibly TRBD1 (6 bases). Germline V gene lookup returns CDR1 MNHEY and CDR2 SMNVEV (reference sequence). This CDR3 has 14 amino acids. The V gene lost 2 bases and the J gene lost 2 bases, with 7 bases spanning the gap. The CDR3, as DNA: TGTGCCAGCAGTTTAAGACAGGGCAATCAGCCCCAGCATTTT. This translates into CASSLRQGNQPQHF.

The V and J genes are TRBV28 and TRBJ1-2, with 9 bases lining up with TRBD1. The V gene end was trimmed by 4 bases and the J gene end by 8 bases; junction bases not matched to a gene: 11. The CDR3 is 15 amino acids. Germline V CDR1 and CDR2: MDHEN, SYDVKM. CDR3 coding DNA: TGTGCCAGCAGTTCACAGGGGGCGGGCGTATTAGGCTACACCTTC. Translation: CASSSQGAGVLGYTF.